This T cell receptor beta chain was sequenced for a study of blood T cell repertoires in COVID-19. Turning to the study itself: Spain, Italy and the United States supplied samples that represented acute and convalescent COVID-19. The cDNA or gDNA used as material had been derived from T cells, B-cell-depleted T cells, or PBMCs.

Germline loops: CDR1 MNHEY, CDR2 SMNVEV (reference sequence). CDR3 size: 15 residues. Trimming stripped 7 bases from V and 2 bases from J, with 14 bases between. Libraries were prepared by immunoSEQ multiplex PCR; TCRdb keeps only in-frame clonotypes and omits some of them. The sample contains under 150,000 clones, 69% of which appear only once. Sequenced material: peripheral blood. The gene calls are TRBV27 and TRBJ1-4; TRBD1 is a possible D gene (6 bases). The receptor was derived from a woman between 65 and 79 years old with acute or convalescent COVID-19. CDR3 sequence (DNA): TGTGCCAGCAACCCCACAGGGCGGACTAATGAAAAACTGTTTTTT. It is translated as CASNPTGRTNEKLFF.